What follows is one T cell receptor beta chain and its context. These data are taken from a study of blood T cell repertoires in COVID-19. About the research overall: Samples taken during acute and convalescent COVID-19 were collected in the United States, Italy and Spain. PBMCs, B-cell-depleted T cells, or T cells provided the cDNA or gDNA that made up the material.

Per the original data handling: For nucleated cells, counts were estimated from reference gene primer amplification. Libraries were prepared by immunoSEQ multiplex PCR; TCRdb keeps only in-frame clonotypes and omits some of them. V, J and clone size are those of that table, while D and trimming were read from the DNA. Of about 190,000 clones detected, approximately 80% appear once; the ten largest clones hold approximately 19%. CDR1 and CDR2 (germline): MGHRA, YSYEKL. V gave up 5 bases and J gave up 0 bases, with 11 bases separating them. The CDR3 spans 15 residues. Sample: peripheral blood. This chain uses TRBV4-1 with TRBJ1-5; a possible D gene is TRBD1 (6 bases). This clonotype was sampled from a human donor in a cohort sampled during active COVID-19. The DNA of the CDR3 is TGCGCCAGCAGCGCCGACAGGTATAGCAATCAGCCCCAGCATTTT. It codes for CASSADRYSNQPQHF.